The source of this TCR beta chain is a study of T cell responses to AZD1222 COVID-19 vaccine. Regarding the study as a whole: Without day 14 samples, only post-peak T cell repertoires were studied. Unmutated variant regions are reportedly targeted by nearly half of spike-specific TCRs. Only a handful of AZD1222 recipients, several in all, had baseline seropositivity. Mostly white British, mostly female donors; authors suggested clonal diversity may be underestimated.

Produced via immunoSEQ multiplex PCR; TCRdb's table is partial and in-frame only. The profile shows 150,000 to 200,000 clones, about nine tenths of them singletons. For this clone: Its antigen is undetermined.

With V trimmed by 0 bases and J by 11 bases, 9 bases remained unmatched. The CDR3 spans 14 residues. Germline lookup yields CDR1 SGHTA and CDR2 FQGNSA. Sequencing used peripheral blood, obtained 28 days after the second dose of the MenACWY control vaccine. V is TRBV7-2 and J is TRBJ1-1, with 7 bases identical to TRBD1. The TCR comes from an adult who received the MenACWY meningococcal vaccine as a control. The CDR3 region has the DNA TGTGCCAGCAGCTTAGCGGACTTGGCACAGGGGGCTTTCTTT. Translation: CASSLADLAQGAFF.